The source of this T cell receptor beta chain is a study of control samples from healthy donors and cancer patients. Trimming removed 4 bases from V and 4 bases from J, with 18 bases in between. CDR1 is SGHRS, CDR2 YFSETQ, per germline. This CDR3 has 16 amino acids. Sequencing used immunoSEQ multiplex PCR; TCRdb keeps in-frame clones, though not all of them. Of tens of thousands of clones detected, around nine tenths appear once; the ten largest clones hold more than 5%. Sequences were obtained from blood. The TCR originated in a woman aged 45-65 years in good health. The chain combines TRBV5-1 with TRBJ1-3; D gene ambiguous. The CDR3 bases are TGCGCCAGCAGCACGGCCACAAAAATGGGCGGAAACACCATATATTTT. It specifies CASSTATKMGGNTIYF.